The 30 T cell receptor beta chains given below trace back to one sample, sequenced in a study of T-cell reconstitution after alpha-beta-depleted transplantation in children. Using unique molecular identifiers, the investigators prepared the TCRbeta library. Using its own MiXCR run on the PCR reads, TCRdb lists one record per CDR3 protein. The sample includes more than 85,000 distinct CDR3 sequences, roughly 7.1% seen only once; the top ten take roughly 15%. This sample comprised PBMCs, obtained before TCRalphabeta/CD19-depleted stem cell transplant. The receptor source for this set is a boy aged 2 to 9 with acute lymphoblastic leukemia, due to receive a stem cell transplant.

CDR3 nucleotides: TGCGCCAGCAGTGGGGACACCTACAATGAGCAGTTCTTC. Translation gives CASSGDTYNEQFF. This rearrangement joins TRBV10-1 to TRBJ2-1, with TRBD1 as a possible D gene (6 bases). Per the germline V gene, CDR1 is WNHNN and CDR2 is SYGVQD (reference sequence). This CDR3 has 13 amino acids. The V gene lost 4 bases and the J gene lost 2 bases, with 6 bases spanning the gap.

This clonotype was seen a few times. The chain carries TRBV3-1 and TRBJ2-3, with 8 bases matching TRBD2. The V and J ends lost 0 bases and 5 bases, in that order; junction bases with no gene match: 13. Germline values: CDR1 LGHDT, CDR2 YNNKEL (reference sequence). The CDR3 is made up of 18 amino acids. CDR3 region: CASSQEREWRGVKDTQYF. The CDR3 DNA follows: TGTGCCAGCAGCCAAGAAAGGGAGTGGCGGGGGGTAAAAGATACGCAGTATTTT.

Only a few counts were recorded for this clonotype. The chain combines TRBV15 with TRBJ2-3; D may match TRBD1 or TRBD2 (5 bases each). The CDR3 runs to 20 residues. Germline V gene data show CDR1 as LNHNV and CDR2 as YYDKDF (reference sequence). Trimming stripped 4 bases from V and 0 bases from J, with 26 bases between. The DNA for the CDR3 is TGTGCCACCAGCAAAGAAGGGATTACCGGGGACCAGGCTAGCACAGATACGCAGTATTTT. This encodes CATSKEGITGDQASTDTQYF.

This clonotype was recorded at least ten times. This rearrangement joins TRBV20-1 to TRBJ2-3, with no clear D. CDR1 and CDR2 (germline): DFQATT, SNEGSKA (reference sequence). This CDR3 contains 11 residues. V lost 8 bases to trimming and J lost 6 bases, with 12 bases between them. CDR3 loop: CSPIRGDTQYF. The CDR3 bases are TGCAGTCCAATTAGAGGCGATACGCAGTATTTT.

This clonotype was seen ten or more times. An end of the junction does not agree with germline; a read error may underlie this. This rearrangement joins TRBV7-9 to TRBJ1-5; 9 positions agree with TRBD1. Per germline, CDR1 SEHNR and CDR2 FQNEAQ (reference sequence). The CDR3 contains 14 residues. Here the CDR3 DNA reads TGTTCCAGCAGGGAGGGGACAGGGAATCAGCCCCAGCATTTT. Protein product: CSSREGTGNQPQHF.

This clonotype was recorded a few times. The chain is built from TRBV2 and TRBJ2-2; D perhaps matches TRBD1 (5 bases). Germline V gene lookup returns CDR1 SNHLY and CDR2 FYNNEI. The CDR3 runs to 15 residues. Trimming took off 4 bases at V and 0 bases at J, with 9 bases between the two ends. The CDR3 loop is CASSGRTSNTGELFF. CDR3 DNA: TGTGCCAGCAGTGGGCGGACATCGAACACCGGGGAGCTGTTTTTT.

This clonotype was seen repeatedly, ten times or more. The CDR3 spells CASSLGLAGGLEQYF. CDR3 DNA sequence: TGTGCCAGCAGCTTAGGACTAGCGGGGGGGCTCGAGCAGTACTTC. The rearrangement uses TRBV7-8 and TRBJ2-7, with TRBD2 matching 14 bases. With V trimmed by 1 base and J by 6 bases, 2 bases remained unmatched. CDR3 size: 15 residues. The germline V gene encodes CDR1 SGHVS and CDR2 FQNEAQ.

The sample holds many counts of this clonotype. The chain uses TRBV4-2 and TRBJ1-1, with 11 nucleotides matching TRBD1. V lost 5 bases and J lost 14; bases outside the gene matches: 10. Looked up from germline, CDR1 is LGHNA and CDR2 is YNFKEQ. This CDR3 is 13 amino acids long. This CDR3 reads CASSSGTGGYGFF. CDR3 in DNA: TGTGCCAGCAGCTCCGGGACAGGGGGTTATGGCTTCTTT.

This clonotype appeared a single time. The gene calls are TRBV11-1 and TRBJ2-3; TRBD2 matches at 8 bases. Germline V gene data show CDR1 as SGHAT and CDR2 as FQDESV (reference sequence). J gave up 2 bases and V 5 bases, and 12 bases lay outside the gene matches. This CDR3 has 17 amino acids. CDR3 in DNA: TGTGCCAGCAGCCCGTTGAGGGCGGGGGGCCCCACAGATACGCAGTATTTT. This codes for CASSPLRAGGPTDTQYF.

V gene TRBV5-4 combines with J gene TRBJ2-7; a possible D gene is TRBD1 (6 bases). Germline assignment: CDR1 SGHNT and CDR2 YYREEE (reference sequence). The CDR3 sequence is 14 residues long. Trimming took off 1 base at V and 1 base at J, with 9 bases between the two ends. This chain's CDR3 is CASSLYQGSYEQYF. CDR3 nucleotides: TGTGCCAGCAGCTTGTATCAGGGGTCCTACGAGCAGTACTTC.

The chain has TRBV9 and TRBJ1-1, with D possibly being TRBD1 (6 bases). Germline V gene data show CDR1 as SGDLS and CDR2 as YYNGEE. Trimming left V 5 bases short and J 8 bases short, with 16 bases between. This CDR3 contains 13 residues. In nucleotides, the CDR3 is TGTGCCAGCAGGAAGACAGGCCACGGGGAAGCTTTCTTT. Amino acids: CASRKTGHGEAFF.

This clonotype was counted at least ten times. The chain is built from TRBV7-9 and TRBJ2-1; unclear D gene. Trimming shortened V by 7 bases and J by 1 base, and 8 bases separated the two germline ends. Germline CDR1 and CDR2: SEHNR and FQNEAQ (reference sequence). The CDR3 covers 13 residues. The CDR3 DNA follows: TGTGCCAGCAATGGTGGTTCCTACAATGAGCAGTTCTTC. It specifies CASNGGSYNEQFF.

This clonotype has a count of ten or more. The V and J genes are TRBV15 and TRBJ1-1; no definite D call. The CDR3 has 14 residues. From germline, CDR1 is LNHNV and CDR2 YYDKDF (reference sequence). V was clipped by 9 bases and J by 1 base, with 15 bases between them. DNA of the CDR3: TGTGCCACTTGGGAAGGGTCCCAGAACACTGAAGCTTTCTTT. It translates to CATWEGSQNTEAFF.

Many counts were recorded for this clonotype. This sequence joins TRBV20-1 and TRBJ1-3; D call uncertain. Germline CDR1 reads DFQATT; CDR2 reads SNEGSKA (reference sequence). CDR3 length equals 16 residues. Trimming left V 6 bases short and J 0 bases short, with 18 bases between. The CDR3 reads CSALRRRGLSGNTIYF. CDR3 sequence (DNA): TGCAGTGCACTGCGTCGTAGAGGTCTCTCTGGAAACACCATATATTTT.

This clonotype was found many times. The gene calls are TRBV12-3 or TRBV12-4 and TRBJ2-5; unclear D gene. The length of the CDR3 is 11 residues. V lost 6 bases and J lost 3, with 5 bases in between. This CDR3 reads CASSEEETQYF. The CDR3 DNA sequence: TGTGCCAGCAGCGAGGAAGAGACCCAGTACTTC.

This clonotype was seen a handful of times. The rearrangement joins TRBV4-1 to TRBJ2-7; D uncertain. The V end lost 0 bases, the J end lost 4 bases, and 10 bases lay between the germline ends. The length of the CDR3 is 14 residues. CDR1 and CDR2 (germline): MGHRA, YSYEKL. The CDR3 spells CASSQEPRVYEQYF. CDR3 nucleotides: TGCGCCAGCAGCCAAGAGCCAAGGGTTTACGAGCAGTACTTC.

This clonotype was picked up many times. The chain recombines TRBV11-2 with TRBJ1-1; 7 bases align to TRBD1. Germline V gene lookup returns CDR1 SGHAT and CDR2 FQNNGV. The CDR3 length is 15 residues. J was trimmed by 1 base and V by 7 bases; bases with no gene match: 9. Here the CDR3 reads CASNGPRQGNTEAFF. The CDR3 DNA is TGTGCCAGCAATGGTCCCCGACAGGGGAACACTGAAGCTTTCTTT.

This clonotype has ten or more counts. The chain joins TRBV5-1 to TRBJ2-7, with TRBD2 identical over 8 bases. Germline V gene sequence: CDR1 SGHRS, CDR2 YFSETQ. This CDR3 has 15 residues. J was trimmed by 2 bases and V by 4 bases; bases with no gene match: 8. The CDR3 reads CASSPSGGGPYEQYF. The CDR3 DNA is TGCGCCAGCAGCCCCAGCGGGGGAGGCCCCTACGAGCAGTACTTC.

There are many counts of this clonotype. The chain is built from TRBV2 and TRBJ2-1; TRBD2 matches at 12 bases. The CDR3 length is 16 residues. V was pared by 6 bases and J by 7 bases, with 10 bases of the junction left unmatched. Germline CDR1 SNHLY, CDR2 FYNNEI. The CDR3 nucleotides read TGTGCCAGCAGAGGGGGGACTAGCGGGTTTCTGAATGAGCAGTTCTTC. This sequence encodes CASRGGTSGFLNEQFF.

This chain uses TRBV20-1 with TRBJ1-1; the match to TRBD1 covers 10 bases. Per germline, CDR1 DFQATT and CDR2 SNEGSKA (reference sequence). The CDR3 runs to 15 residues. V was clipped by 0 bases and J by 1 base; unmatched bases: 2. The CDR3 region is CSAREGTGANTEAFF. In DNA, the CDR3 is TGCAGTGCTAGAGAGGGGACAGGGGCGAACACTGAAGCTTTCTTT.

The table lists this clonotype with many counts. V usage is TRBV5-6 and J usage is TRBJ2-3; 8 bases are a match to TRBD1. CDR3 length: 14 amino acids. The germline V gene encodes CDR1 SGHDT and CDR2 YYEEEE. V was pared by 0 bases and J by 7 bases, with 4 bases of the junction left unmatched. The CDR3 DNA sequence: TGTGCCAGCAGCTTGGACAGGGGGAAGAATACGCAGTATTTT. Residues: CASSLDRGKNTQYF.

This clonotype was seen repeatedly, ten times or more. This chain joins TRBV20-1 and TRBJ1-4, with D unclear. Germline assignment: CDR1 DFQATT and CDR2 SNEGSKA (reference sequence). V lost 0 bases, J lost 3 bases, and 14 bases lay in between. The length of the CDR3 is 16 residues. CDR3 sequence reads: CSAREGRLAANEKLFF. The CDR3 nucleotides are TGCAGTGCTAGAGAGGGGAGGTTGGCGGCTAATGAAAAACTGTTTTTT.

This clonotype was counted ten times or more. This chain uses TRBV27 with TRBJ2-7; 7 nucleotides match TRBD1. After removal of 5 bases from V and 5 bases from J, the junction contained 9 bases not matched to a gene. The V gene's germline CDR1 is MNHEY and CDR2 SMNVEV (reference sequence). The CDR3 has 14 amino acids. For the CDR3, the DNA is TGTGCCAGCAGTGCTGGGACAGAGATCCACGAGCAGTACTTC. It is translated as CASSAGTEIHEQYF.

This clonotype was observed a handful of times. CDR3 residues: CSAIAGGDTQYF. DNA of the CDR3: TGCAGTGCTATTGCGGGGGGGGATACGCAGTATTTT. This sequence joins TRBV20-1 and TRBJ2-3, with 9 bases that match TRBD2. This CDR3 has 12 amino acids. The V gene's germline CDR1 is DFQATT and CDR2 SNEGSKA (reference sequence). V was clipped by 4 bases and J by 6 bases; unmatched bases: 2.

This clonotype was detected only a few times. This rearrangement joins TRBV6-2 or TRBV6-3 to TRBJ2-3; D gene uncertain. Germline CDR1 MNHEY, CDR2 SVGEGT. The CDR3 consists of 14 residues. Deletions cut 2 bases from V and 2 bases from J, with 8 bases between. The DNA for the CDR3 is TGTGCCAGCAGTTACGAAGGTTTCACAGATACGCAGTATTTT. Translating it yields CASSYEGFTDTQYF.

This clonotype was counted ten times or more. This sequence joins TRBV12-3 or TRBV12-4 and TRBJ2-2; the match to TRBD1 covers 11 bases. This CDR3 comprises 16 residues. V lost 4 bases and J lost 8; bases outside the gene matches: 9. This CDR3 reads CASSSSGTGGVGELFF. For the CDR3, the DNA is TGTGCCAGCAGTTCTTCTGGGACAGGGGGTGTAGGGGAGCTGTTTTTT.

The genes are TRBV18 and TRBJ1-6; D remains unclear. Germline values: CDR1 KGHSH, CDR2 LQKENI. V lost 3 bases and J lost 5, with 8 bases in between. The CDR3 consists of 14 residues. In nucleotides, the CDR3 is TGTGCCAGCTCACCCGGGATCGATAATTCACCCCTCCACTTT. This encodes CASSPGIDNSPLHF.

This clonotype was detected many times. V is TRBV4-3 and J is TRBJ2-2; possible D gene TRBD2, 6 bases. Germline-derived CDR1 and CDR2 are LGHNA and YSLEER. CDR3 length equals 17 residues. V lost 3 bases to trimming and J lost 2 bases, with 16 bases between them. This CDR3 is CASSHPFGGLNTGELFF. The DNA of the CDR3 is TGCGCCAGCAGCCACCCCTTCGGAGGGCTTAACACCGGGGAGCTGTTTTTT.

This clonotype was picked up many times. The rearrangement joins TRBV20-1 to TRBJ2-5, with 9 bases aligning to TRBD1. CDR3 length: 14 residues. CDR1 and CDR2 from the germline V gene are DFQATT and SNEGSKA (reference sequence). V gave up 3 bases and J gave up 2 bases; unmatched junction bases: 4. As DNA, the CDR3 is TGCAGTGCTAGGGGGACAGGGACACAAGAGACCCAGTACTTC. This encodes CSARGTGTQETQYF.

The sample holds many counts of this clonotype. The genes are TRBV27 and TRBJ2-7; 11 nucleotides agree with TRBD1. The CDR3 totals 15 residues. V was clipped by 4 bases and J by 2 bases; unmatched bases: 4. CDR1 MNHEY and CDR2 SMNVEV come from the germline V gene (reference sequence). In DNA, the CDR3 is TGTGCCAGCAGTTCCGGACAGGGGGCGGCCTACGAGCAGTACTTC. It is translated as CASSSGQGAAYEQYF.